Given below is one T cell receptor (beta chain) in context. Antigen specificity is unknown. V was cut by 0 bases and J by 3 bases, with 24 bases left in between. The CDR3 contains 19 residues. From germline, CDR1 is LNHNV and CDR2 YYDKDF (reference sequence). This sample is part of a study of T cell responses to AZD1222 COVID-19 vaccine. Study-wide points: Clonal diversity was possibly underestimated; the donors were predominantly white British and more often female. There were vaccine-associated CD4 TCRs across spike, dominant at 160-218 and 743-854.

The repertoire was sequenced with immunoSEQ multiplex PCR; TCRdb's copy has only in-frame clones and lacks some. The sample carries 150,000 to 200,000 clones, about nine tenths recorded once. This receptor was taken from an adult who received the AZD1222 COVID-19 vaccine. The chain uses TRBV15 and TRBJ2-7; D is possibly TRBD2 (6 bases). Specimen: peripheral blood, collected 28 days after the second AZD1222 dose. The CDR3 spells CATSRDRFRRAPVNYEQYF. The CDR3 DNA reads as TGTGCCACCAGCAGAGATAGGTTTAGGAGGGCCCCCGTGAACTACGAGCAGTACTTC.